This T cell receptor beta chain originates from a study of cytomegalovirus exposure and HLA in healthy donors. PCR primers comprised 60 Vbeta and 13 Jbeta primers. Authors' processing steps: Later analysis identified 88 million or so unique TCR beta chains, approximately 11 million shared. The repertoire was sequenced with immunoSEQ multiplex PCR; TCRdb's copy has only in-frame clones and lacks some. D and trimming were read from the DNA, whereas the V and J calls and clone size are those reported in that table. The profile covers about 160,000 clones, with 80% to 90% appearing a single time and approximately 2% taken by the ten largest. This clone was recorded a few times. The J segment lost 5 bases and the V segment lost 8 bases, leaving 9 bases of the junction unmatched. The CDR3 length is 13 residues. Germline CDR1 is MNHNS and CDR2 is SASEGT.

The clonotype was recovered from a woman aged 18-35 years in good health and CMV-seronegative. Source material: PBMCs. The chain uses TRBV6-1 and TRBJ2-7, with 7 nucleotides matching TRBD2. For the CDR3, the DNA is TGTGCCAGCGGGGGGGTCAGTGGAAACGAGCAGTACTTC. Translating it yields CASGGVSGNEQYF.